This TCR beta chain derives from a study of T cells after yellow fever vaccination. TCRdb fed the 5' RACE reads into MiXCR, producing one record per CDR3 protein. The sample includes a few hundred thousand distinct CDR3 sequences, under 25% seen only once; the top ten take around 15%. Notes on the study in general: The study found a weaker secondary response that peaked faster, day 5 versus 15. Reappearing after the booster were most of the clones from primary vaccination (around 95% CD4, about 87% CD8).

This clonotype showed up just a few times. Its cognate antigen is unknown. Trimming took off 0 bases at V and 5 bases at J, with 11 bases between the two ends. CDR1 and CDR2 (germline): SGHRS, YFSETQ. The CDR3 runs 14 residues. This chain joins TRBV5-1 and TRBJ2-5, with D unclear. The receptor's source is a man aged 25 to 40 who received the YFV17D yellow fever vaccine. Sequencing was performed on PBMCs, taken 15 days after the yellow fever booster vaccination. This chain's CDR3 is CASSLEYSVETQYF. The CDR3 DNA reads TGCGCCAGCAGCTTGGAGTATTCTGTTGAGACCCAGTACTTC.